The 14 T cell receptor beta chains in this list originate from one sample, sequenced in a study of neoadjuvant anti-PD-1 for oral cavity cancer. The assay was immunoSEQ multiplex PCR, and TCRdb's table has in-frame clones only and misses some. The table lists approximately 12,000 clones, around three fifths of them singletons. This specimen was tumor tissue, taken before nivolumab (anti-PD-1) treatment. These receptors came from a person between 35 and 79 years old with oral cavity squamous cell carcinoma.

The chain links TRBV19 to TRBJ2-3; 11 nucleotides align to TRBD2. V lost 6 bases and J lost 2; bases outside the gene matches: 4. CDR1 is LNHDA and CDR2 is SQIVND in the germline V gene (reference sequence). The CDR3 sequence is 15 residues long. The CDR3, as DNA: TGTGCCAGTAGCCTGACTAGCGGGACCACAGATACGCAGTATTTT. Its translation is CASSLTSGTTDTQYF.

This chain uses TRBV28 with TRBJ2-4; 11 nucleotides match TRBD1. Germline V gene sequence: CDR1 MDHEN, CDR2 SYDVKM. The CDR3 extends over 17 amino acids. V gave up 0 bases and J gave up 0 bases; unmatched junction bases: 1. CDR3 DNA sequence: TGTGCCAGCAGTTTATGGGACAGGGGGCTAGCCAAAAACATTCAGTACTTC. This translates into CASSLWDRGLAKNIQYF.

J is TRBJ1-5 and V is TRBV5-5; D may be TRBD1 (6 bases). Trimming cost V 4 bases and J 3 bases, with 11 bases left between them. CDR3 length: 14 residues. CDR1 is SGHKS, CDR2 YYEKEE, per germline (reference sequence). Here the CDR3 reads CASSGGGPNQPQHF. CDR3 coding DNA: TGTGCCAGCAGCGGAGGGGGGCCCAATCAGCCCCAGCATTTT.

The genes are TRBV4-1 and TRBJ1-1; no clear D. The CDR3 extends over 15 amino acids. CDR1 is MGHRA and CDR2 is YSYEKL in the germline V gene. V dropped 2 bases and J dropped 0 bases, with 10 bases sitting between them. For the CDR3, the DNA is TGCGCCAGCAGCCAAACAGACGTCATGAACACTGAAGCTTTCTTT. Its protein product is CASSQTDVMNTEAFF.

The chain is built from TRBV5-1 and TRBJ2-1; 11 nucleotides agree with TRBD2. In germline, CDR1 is SGHRS, CDR2 YFSETQ. J was trimmed by 6 bases and V by 0 bases; bases with no gene match: 8. The CDR3 is made up of 17 amino acids. CDR3 sequence (DNA): TGCGCCAGCAGCTTGGATTCCCCGGGACTAGCGGTCAATGAGCAGTTCTTC. Amino acids: CASSLDSPGLAVNEQFF.

This clone has only a few counts. The J gene is TRBJ2-7, the V gene TRBV27, with D unclear. This CDR3 region has 14 residues. Trimming removed 6 bases at V and 4 bases at J, with 16 bases between. The germline V gene has CDR1 MNHEY and CDR2 SMNVEV (reference sequence). The CDR3 sequence: CASSILGSAYEQYF. In nucleotides, the CDR3 is TGTGCCAGCAGCATATTGGGCAGCGCGTACGAGCAGTACTTC.

The chain joins TRBV6-5 to TRBJ2-7; 7 bases line up with TRBD1. Germline CDR1 reads MNHEY; CDR2 reads SVGAGI. Trimming at V came to 5 bases and at J to 5 bases, leaving 12 bases not matched to a gene. The length of the CDR3 is 15 residues. The CDR3 nucleotides read TGTGCCAGCAGTCCCCGGCTGACAGGGTTCCACGAGCAGTACTTC. Encoded protein: CASSPRLTGFHEQYF.

The CDR3: CASSFPPSSGSTNEQFF. The CDR3 nucleotides read TGTGCCAGCAGTTTCCCTCCTTCTAGCGGGAGTACGAATGAGCAGTTCTTC. The chain combines TRBV27 with TRBJ2-1; 10 bases align to TRBD2. V dropped 3 bases and J dropped 7; count of bases not matched to a gene: 12. CDR1 is MNHEY, CDR2 SMNVEV, per germline (reference sequence). CDR3 size: 17 residues.

The V gene is TRBV19, the J gene TRBJ2-2; 15 bases fit TRBD2. The CDR3 length is 17 residues. Germline CDR1 reads LNHDA; CDR2 reads SQIVND (reference sequence). Trimming removed 8 bases from V and 0 bases from J; junction bases left unmatched: 4. The CDR3 nucleotides read TGTGCCAGTGGGGGACTAGCGGGAGGTTCGAACACCGGGGAGCTGTTTTTT. Amino acids: CASGGLAGGSNTGELFF.

CDR3 protein: CASSWGQLNNQPQHF. Here the CDR3 DNA reads TGTGCCAGCAGCTGGGGACAGCTAAACAATCAGCCCCAGCATTTT. The chain employs TRBV5-5 and TRBJ1-5, with 7 bases matching TRBD1. The CDR3 sequence is 15 residues long. V lost 3 bases, J lost 3 bases, and 6 bases stayed unmatched. The V gene's germline CDR1 is SGHKS and CDR2 YYEKEE (reference sequence).

The rearrangement uses TRBV7-8 and TRBJ2-4; D gene unclear. This CDR3 contains 11 residues. Germline-derived CDR1 and CDR2 are SGHVS and FQNEAQ. Between the trimmed V and J ends, which lost 3 bases and 9 bases, there was a span of 6 bases. This CDR3 reads CASSLSGIQYF. The DNA of the CDR3 is TGTGCCAGCAGCTTGTCAGGCATTCAGTACTTC.

This chain joins TRBV28 and TRBJ2-1; 7 bases map to TRBD2. The CDR3 has 14 amino acids. Germline loops: CDR1 MDHEN, CDR2 SYDVKM. Trimming cost V 6 bases and J 0 bases; bases outside gene matches: 2. CDR3 loop: CASRGGGSYNEQFF. Here the CDR3 DNA reads TGTGCCAGCAGGGGCGGGGGCTCCTACAATGAGCAGTTCTTC.

The chain has TRBV10-2 and TRBJ2-3; the match to TRBD2 covers 9 bases. The CDR3 runs 18 residues. Losses at the gene ends were 2 bases for V and 0 bases for J; bases not matched to a gene: 9. Germline-derived CDR1 and CDR2 are WSHSY and SAAADI. As DNA, the CDR3 is TGCGCCAGCAGTGAGGGGCTAGCGGGACTAACTAGCACAGATACGCAGTATTTT. Its protein product is CASSEGLAGLTSTDTQYF.

The chain combines TRBV7-8 with TRBJ2-7; D remains unclear. Germline CDR1 and CDR2: SGHVS and FQNEAQ. CDR3 length: 14 amino acids. V was pared by 3 bases and J by 5 bases, with 14 bases between. Here the CDR3 reads CASSFPVSAHEQYF. The CDR3 region has the DNA TGTGCCAGCAGCTTTCCGGTCAGTGCCCACGAGCAGTACTTC.